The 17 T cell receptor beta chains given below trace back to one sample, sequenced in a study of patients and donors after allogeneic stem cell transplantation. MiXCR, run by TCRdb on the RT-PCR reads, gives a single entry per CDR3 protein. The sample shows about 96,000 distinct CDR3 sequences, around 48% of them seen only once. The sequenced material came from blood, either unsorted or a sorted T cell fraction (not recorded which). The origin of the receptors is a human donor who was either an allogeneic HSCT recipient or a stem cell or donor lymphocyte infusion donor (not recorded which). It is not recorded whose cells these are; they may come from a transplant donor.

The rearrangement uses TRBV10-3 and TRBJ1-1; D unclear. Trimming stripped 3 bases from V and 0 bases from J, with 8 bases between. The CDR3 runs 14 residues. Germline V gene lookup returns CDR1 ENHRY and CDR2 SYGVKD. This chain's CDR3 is CAISDTSLNTEAFF. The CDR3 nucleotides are TGTGCCATCAGTGACACTTCATTGAACACTGAAGCTTTCTTT.

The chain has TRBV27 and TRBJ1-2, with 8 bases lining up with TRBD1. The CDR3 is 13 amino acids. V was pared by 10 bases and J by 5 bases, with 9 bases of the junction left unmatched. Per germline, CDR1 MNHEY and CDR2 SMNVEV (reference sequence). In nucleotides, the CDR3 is TGTGCCACCGGAACAGGGGGAAGTTATGGCTACACCTTC. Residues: CATGTGGSYGYTF.

The CDR3 sequence: CASSRQVITDTQYF. CDR3 bases: TGTGCCAGCAGTCGACAGGTTATAACAGATACGCAGTATTTT. The J gene is TRBJ2-3, the V gene TRBV12-3 or TRBV12-4; possibly TRBD1 for D (6 bases). The CDR3 runs to 14 residues. V dropped 5 bases and J dropped 3 bases, with 12 bases sitting between them.

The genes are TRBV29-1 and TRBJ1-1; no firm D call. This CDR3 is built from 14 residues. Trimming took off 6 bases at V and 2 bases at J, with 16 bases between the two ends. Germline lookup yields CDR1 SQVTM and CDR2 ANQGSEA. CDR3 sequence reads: CSVARVTGNTEAFF. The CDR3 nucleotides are TGCAGCGTGGCAAGGGTAACGGGAAACACTGAAGCTTTCTTT.

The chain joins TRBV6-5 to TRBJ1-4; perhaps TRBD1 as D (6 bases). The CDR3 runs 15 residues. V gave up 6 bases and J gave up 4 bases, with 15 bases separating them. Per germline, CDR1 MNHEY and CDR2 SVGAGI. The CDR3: CASRPGTGINEKLFF. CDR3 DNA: TGTGCCAGCAGACCCGGAACAGGGATTAATGAAAAACTGTTTTTT.

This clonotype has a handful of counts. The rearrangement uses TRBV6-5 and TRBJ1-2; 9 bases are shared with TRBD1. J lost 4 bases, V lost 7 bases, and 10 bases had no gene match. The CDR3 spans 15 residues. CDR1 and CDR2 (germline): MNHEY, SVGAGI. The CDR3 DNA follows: TGTGCCAGCACCTTGGGACAGGGTGTGAGCTATGGCTACACCTTC. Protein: CASTLGQGVSYGYTF.

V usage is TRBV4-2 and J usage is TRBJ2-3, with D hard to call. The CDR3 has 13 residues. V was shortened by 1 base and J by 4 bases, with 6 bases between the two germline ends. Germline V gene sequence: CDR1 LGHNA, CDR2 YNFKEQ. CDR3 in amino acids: CASSQVRADTQYF. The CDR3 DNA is TGTGCCAGCAGCCAAGTTAGGGCAGATACGCAGTATTTT.

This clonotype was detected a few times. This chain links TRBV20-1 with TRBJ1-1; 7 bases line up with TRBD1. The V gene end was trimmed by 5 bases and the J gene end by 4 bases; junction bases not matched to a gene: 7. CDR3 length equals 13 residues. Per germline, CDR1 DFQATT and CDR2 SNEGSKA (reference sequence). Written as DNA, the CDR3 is TGCAGTGCTGGACGACAGGGACGCACTGAAGCTTTCTTT. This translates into CSAGRQGRTEAFF.

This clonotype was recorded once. The CDR3 bases are TGTGCCAGCAGGCCGCCCGACAGGTTTTTTGGAAACACCATATATTTT. Encoded protein: CASRPPDRFFGNTIYF. J is TRBJ1-3 and V is TRBV7-2; possibly TRBD1 for D (6 bases). Germline CDR1 SGHTA, CDR2 FQGNSA. V was shortened by 6 bases and J by 3 bases, with 18 bases between the two germline ends. This CDR3 has 16 amino acids.

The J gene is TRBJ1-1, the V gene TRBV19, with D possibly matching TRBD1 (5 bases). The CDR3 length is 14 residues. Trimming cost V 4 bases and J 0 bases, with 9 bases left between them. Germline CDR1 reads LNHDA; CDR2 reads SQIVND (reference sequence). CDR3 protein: CASSRDPMNTEAFF. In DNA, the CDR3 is TGTGCCAGTAGTAGGGACCCCATGAACACTGAAGCTTTCTTT.

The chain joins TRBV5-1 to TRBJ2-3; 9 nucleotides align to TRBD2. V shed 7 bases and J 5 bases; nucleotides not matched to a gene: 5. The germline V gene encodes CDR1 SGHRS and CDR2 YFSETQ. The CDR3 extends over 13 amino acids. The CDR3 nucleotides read TGCGCCAGCCGGGGACTAGCAGGAGATACGCAGTATTTT. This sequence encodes CASRGLAGDTQYF.

CDR3 DNA: TGTGCCATCAGTGGACAGGAGGGGCAGCCCCAGCATTTT. It codes for CAISGQEGQPQHF. The V gene is TRBV10-3, the J gene TRBJ1-5; possibly TRBD1 for D (6 bases). V lost 4 bases and J lost 7, with 11 bases in between. The germline gives CDR1 ENHRY, CDR2 SYGVKD. This CDR3 is 13 amino acids long.

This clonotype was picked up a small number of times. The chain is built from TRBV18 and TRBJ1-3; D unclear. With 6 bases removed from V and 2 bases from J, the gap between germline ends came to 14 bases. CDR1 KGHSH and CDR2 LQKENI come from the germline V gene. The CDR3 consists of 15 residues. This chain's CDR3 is CASSPDAPPGNTIYF. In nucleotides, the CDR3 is TGTGCCAGCTCGCCAGACGCTCCACCTGGAAACACCATATATTTT.

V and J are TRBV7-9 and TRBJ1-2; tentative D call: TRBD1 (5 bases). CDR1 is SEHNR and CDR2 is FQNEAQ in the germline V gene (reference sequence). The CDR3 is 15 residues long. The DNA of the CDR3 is TGTGCTACCCCCCAGCGGGGGGGAAAAGACTATGGCTACACCTTC. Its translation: CATPQRGGKDYGYTF.

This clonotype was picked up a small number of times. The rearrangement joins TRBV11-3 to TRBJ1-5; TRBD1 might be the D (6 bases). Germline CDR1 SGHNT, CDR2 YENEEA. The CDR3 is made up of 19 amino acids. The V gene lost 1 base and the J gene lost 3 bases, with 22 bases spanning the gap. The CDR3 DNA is TGTGCCAGCAGCTTAGTGTTAACACTGAGGTCAGGGGACAATCAGCCCCAGCATTTT. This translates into CASSLVLTLRSGDNQPQHF.

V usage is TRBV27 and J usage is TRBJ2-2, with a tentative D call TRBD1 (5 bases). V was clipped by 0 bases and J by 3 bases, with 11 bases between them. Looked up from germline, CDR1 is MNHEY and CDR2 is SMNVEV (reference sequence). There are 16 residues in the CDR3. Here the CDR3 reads CASSLSAGWDTGELFF. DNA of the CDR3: TGTGCCAGCAGTTTATCGGCAGGGTGGGACACCGGGGAGCTGTTTTTT.

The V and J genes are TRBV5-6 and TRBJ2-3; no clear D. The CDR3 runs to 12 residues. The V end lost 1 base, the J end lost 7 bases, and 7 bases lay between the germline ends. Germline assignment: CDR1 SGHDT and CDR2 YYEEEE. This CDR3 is CASSLTGNTQYF. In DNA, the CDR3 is TGTGCCAGCAGCTTGACGGGCAATACGCAGTATTTT. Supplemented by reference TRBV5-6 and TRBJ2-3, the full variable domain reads DAGVTQSPTHLIKTRGQQVTLRCSPKSGHDTVSWYQQALGQGPQFIFQYYEEEERQRGNFPDRFSGHQFPNYSSELNVNALLLGDSALYLCASSLTGNTQYFGPGTRLTVL.